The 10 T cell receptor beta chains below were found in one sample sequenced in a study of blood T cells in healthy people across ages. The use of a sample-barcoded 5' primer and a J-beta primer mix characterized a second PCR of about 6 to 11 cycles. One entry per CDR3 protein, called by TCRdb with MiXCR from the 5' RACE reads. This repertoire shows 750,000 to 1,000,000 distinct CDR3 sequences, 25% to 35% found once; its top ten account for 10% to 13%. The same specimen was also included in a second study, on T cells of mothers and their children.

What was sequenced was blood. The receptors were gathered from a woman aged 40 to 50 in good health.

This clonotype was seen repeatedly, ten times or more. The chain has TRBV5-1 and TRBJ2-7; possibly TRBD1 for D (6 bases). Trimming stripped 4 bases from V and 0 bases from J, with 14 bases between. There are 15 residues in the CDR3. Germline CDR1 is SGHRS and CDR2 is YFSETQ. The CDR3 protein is CASSPKTGSSYEQYF. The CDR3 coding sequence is TGCGCCAGCAGCCCGAAGACAGGCAGCTCCTACGAGCAGTACTTC.

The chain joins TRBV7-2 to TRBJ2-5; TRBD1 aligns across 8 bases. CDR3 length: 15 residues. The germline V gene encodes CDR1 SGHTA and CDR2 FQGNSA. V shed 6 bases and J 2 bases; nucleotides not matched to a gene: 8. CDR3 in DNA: TGTGCCAGCAGTCAACATACAGGGGGGCAAGAGACCCAGTACTTC. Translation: CASSQHTGGQETQYF.

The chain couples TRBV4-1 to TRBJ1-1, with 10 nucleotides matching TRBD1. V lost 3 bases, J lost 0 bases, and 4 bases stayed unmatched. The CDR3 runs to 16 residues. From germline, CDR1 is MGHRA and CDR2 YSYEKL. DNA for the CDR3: TGCGCCAGCAGCCAGGTGGGACAGGGGATGAACACTGAAGCTTTCTTT. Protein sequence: CASSQVGQGMNTEAFF.

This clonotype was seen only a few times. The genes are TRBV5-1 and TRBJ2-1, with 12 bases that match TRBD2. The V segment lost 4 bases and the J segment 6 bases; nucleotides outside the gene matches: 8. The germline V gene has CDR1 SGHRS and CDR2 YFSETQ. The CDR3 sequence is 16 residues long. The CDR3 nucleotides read TGCGCCAGCAGCCCTCCGACTAGCGGGGGACGCAATGAGCAGTTCTTC. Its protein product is CASSPPTSGGRNEQFF.

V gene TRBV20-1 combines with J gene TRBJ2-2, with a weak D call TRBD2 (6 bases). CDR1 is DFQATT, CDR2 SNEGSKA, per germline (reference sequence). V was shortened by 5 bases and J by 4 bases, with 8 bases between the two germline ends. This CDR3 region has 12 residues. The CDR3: CSAGRGTGELFF. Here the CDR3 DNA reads TGCAGTGCTGGGCGGGGCACCGGGGAGCTGTTTTTT.

The CDR3 protein is CASSLDRRGIEQFF. In nucleotides, the CDR3 is TGTGCCAGCAGCTTAGACCGAAGGGGTATAGAGCAGTTCTTC. The chain uses TRBV7-8 and TRBJ2-1, with D tentatively TRBD1 (5 bases). CDR3 length: 14 amino acids. Germline assignment: CDR1 SGHVS and CDR2 FQNEAQ. Trimming shortened V by 1 base and J by 10 bases, and 14 bases separated the two germline ends.

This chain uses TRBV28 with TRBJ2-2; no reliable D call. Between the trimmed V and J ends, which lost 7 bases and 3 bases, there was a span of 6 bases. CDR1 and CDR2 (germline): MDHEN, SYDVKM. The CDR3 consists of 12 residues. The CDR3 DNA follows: TGTGCCAGCACCACTGACACCGGGGAGCTGTTTTTT. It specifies CASTTDTGELFF.

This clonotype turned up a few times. The CDR3 bases are TGTGCCAGCAGCCGATCCAGGGTGAACACTGAAGCTTTCTTT. It translates to CASSRSRVNTEAFF. The genes are TRBV7-2 and TRBJ1-1; D may be TRBD1 (5 bases). V shed 5 bases and J shed 0 bases, with 10 bases lying between them. The CDR3 has 14 amino acids. The germline CDR1 and CDR2 sequences are SGHTA and FQGNSA. The whole variable domain, filled in from reference TRBV7-2 and TRBJ1-1, reads GAGVSQSPSNKVTEKGKDVELRCDPISGHTALYWYRQSLGQGLEFLIYFQGNSAPDKSGLPSDRFSAERTGGSVSTLTIQRTQQEDSAVYLCASSRSRVNTEAFFGQGTRLTVV.

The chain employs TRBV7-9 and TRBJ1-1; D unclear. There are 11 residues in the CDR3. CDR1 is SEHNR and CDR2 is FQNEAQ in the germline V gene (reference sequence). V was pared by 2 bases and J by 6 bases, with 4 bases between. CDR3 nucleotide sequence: TGTGCCAGCAGCTTATTCCCTGAAGCTTTCTTT. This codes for CASSLFPEAFF.

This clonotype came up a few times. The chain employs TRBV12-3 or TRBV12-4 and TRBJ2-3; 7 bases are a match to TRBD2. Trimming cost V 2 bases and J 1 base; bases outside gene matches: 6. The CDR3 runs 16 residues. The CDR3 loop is CASSLPGLEGTDTQYF. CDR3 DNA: TGTGCCAGCAGTTTACCTGGACTAGAGGGCACAGATACGCAGTATTTT.